These 8 T cell receptor beta chains came from one sample sequenced in a study of blood T cells in healthy people across ages. A J-beta primer mix and a sample-barcoded 5' primer were used in a second PCR of roughly 6 to 11 cycles. One entry per CDR3 protein, called by TCRdb with MiXCR from the 5' RACE reads. Here the sample spans some 790,000 distinct CDR3 sequences, 25% to 30% being singletons. The specimen sequenced was blood. The source is an elderly woman in good health.

The V call is TRBV20-1, the J call TRBJ1-1; the D gene is possibly TRBD1 (5 bases). From germline, CDR1 is DFQATT and CDR2 SNEGSKA (reference sequence). CDR3 length: 16 residues. V was shortened by 0 bases and J by 1 base, with 15 bases between the two germline ends. DNA for the CDR3: TGCAGTGCTAGAGATCTTGTGCGGGGGGGGAACACTGAAGCTTTCTTT. It translates to CSARDLVRGGNTEAFF.

The chain has TRBV14 and TRBJ2-7; TRBD1 matches 7 bases. The CDR3 runs to 12 residues. Germline CDR1 reads SGHDN; CDR2 reads FVKESK. With V trimmed by 5 bases and J by 6 bases, 4 bases remained unmatched. In DNA, the CDR3 is TGTGCCAGCAGCTCGACAGGGATCGAGCAGTACTTC. This translates into CASSSTGIEQYF.

In this sample, this clonotype turned up a few times. J is TRBJ1-1 and V is TRBV4-3, with D uncertain. The CDR3 covers 16 residues. Trimming removed 0 bases from V and 6 bases from J, with 17 bases in between. Germline loops: CDR1 LGHNA, CDR2 YSLEER. The CDR3 is CASSQDYGYFYSEAFF. The CDR3 nucleotides are TGCGCCAGCAGCCAAGATTATGGGTATTTTTATTCTGAAGCTTTCTTT.

This clonotype appeared many times. The gene calls are TRBV29-1 and TRBJ1-4, with a tentative D call TRBD1 (6 bases). V dropped 5 bases and J dropped 3 bases, with 10 bases sitting between them. CDR3 size: 13 residues. Germline assignment: CDR1 SQVTM and CDR2 ANQGSEA. CDR3 nucleotides: TGCAGCGTTCGAGGGGGTTCTAATGAAAAACTGTTTTTT. It translates to CSVRGGSNEKLFF.

Turning to this clonotype: The junction departs from the called germline gene at one end, perhaps through a read error. This chain connects TRBV11-2 to TRBJ2-1; D ambiguous. The CDR3 totals 15 residues. Germline-derived CDR1 and CDR2 are SGHAT and FQNNGV. For the CDR3, the DNA is TGTGCCAGCAGCTTAGTCCTCCTCTCCTACAATGGGCAGTTCTTC. Residues: CASSLVLLSYNGQFF.

This clonotype was counted only a few times. Just one base apart from a much larger clone, this may be a read error. The chain is built from TRBV20-1 and TRBJ2-3; D tentatively reads TRBD1 or TRBD2 (5 bases each). CDR1 and CDR2 (germline): DFQATT, SNEGSKA (reference sequence). The length of the CDR3 is 12 residues. The CDR3 region has the DNA TGCAGTGCGCTCGGGGTCACAGGTACGCAGTATTTT. Residues: CSALGVTGTQYF.

The genes are TRBV18 and TRBJ1-1; D is uncertain. Trimming took off 6 bases at V and 7 bases at J, with 15 bases between the two ends. The germline V gene encodes CDR1 KGHSH and CDR2 LQKENI. There are 13 residues in the CDR3. The CDR3 nucleotides are TGTGCCAGCTCGCCGCCTGTCGGCCGTGAAGCTTTCTTT. This translates into CASSPPVGREAFF. The variable domain in full, completed from reference TRBV18 and TRBJ1-1, reads NAGVMQNPRHLVRRRGQEARLRCSPMKGHSHVYWYRQLPEEGLKFMVYLQKENIIDESGMPKERFSAEFPKEGPSILRIQQVVRGDSAAYFCASSPPVGREAFFGQGTRLTVV.

The V gene is TRBV9, the J gene TRBJ1-4; no reliable D call. Germline CDR1 reads SGDLS; CDR2 reads YYNGEE. V was shortened by 1 base and J by 8 bases, with 9 bases between the two germline ends. The CDR3 has 13 amino acids. Written as DNA, the CDR3 is TGTGCCAGCAGCGTAAAGTCGGGGGAAAAACTGTTTTTT. Encoded protein: CASSVKSGEKLFF.